Below are 3 T cell receptor beta chains sequenced from a single sample in a study of Graves' ophthalmopathy and Graves' hyperthyroidism. For repertoire sequencing, the TCR beta CDR3 regions were amplified from RNA transcripts. RT-PCR with HTBI primers came first, then second-round multiplex PCR. TCRdb re-called the multiplex PCR reads through MiXCR, storing one row per CDR3 protein. The table records some 1.1 million distinct CDR3 sequences, less than 45% of them present only once. Source material: peripheral blood or thyroid tissue (not recorded which). These receptors were collected from an adult man with Graves' hyperthyroidism.

The rearrangement uses TRBV10-3 and TRBJ1-1; no clear D. Germline V gives CDR1 ENHRY, CDR2 SYGVKD. Deletions cut 10 bases from V and 4 bases from J, with 22 bases between. The CDR3 spans 15 residues. The CDR3 here is CASRSVKGMGTEAFF. Here the CDR3 DNA reads TGTGCCAGCCGAAGCGTCAAGGGCATGGGCACTGAAGCTTTCTTT.

This clonotype was seen ten or more times. The chain links TRBV11-2 to TRBJ2-6; 11 nucleotides line up with TRBD1. The V segment lost 1 base and the J segment 3 bases; nucleotides outside the gene matches: 5. This CDR3 is built from 18 residues. The V gene's germline CDR1 is SGHAT and CDR2 FQNNGV. CDR3 region: CASSLAGQGAFGANVLTF. The CDR3 DNA sequence: TGTGCCAGCAGCTTAGCCGGACAGGGGGCGTTTGGGGCCAACGTCCTGACTTTC. The full variable domain, rest sourced from reference TRBV11-2 and TRBJ2-6, is EAGVAQSPRYKIIEKRQSVAFWCNPISGHATLYWYQQILGQGPKLLIQFQNNGVVDDSQLPKDRFSAERLKGVDSTLKIQPAKLEDSAVYLCASSLAGQGAFGANVLTFGAGSRLTVL.

This chain connects TRBV10-3 to TRBJ1-5; TRBD1 matches at 7 bases. This CDR3 is 16 amino acids long. Trimming at V came to 6 bases and at J to 0 bases, leaving 8 bases not matched to a gene. Per the germline V gene, CDR1 is ENHRY and CDR2 is SYGVKD. The CDR3 nucleotides are TGTGCCATCAGAGTACTACAGGGGTATAGCAATCAGCCCCAGCATTTT. Its translation: CAIRVLQGYSNQPQHF.